Detailed here is one TCR beta chain. Its target is not known. Clones were sequenced by immunoSEQ multiplex PCR, and TCRdb holds only the in-frame ones, with some missing. This table holds around 120,000 clones, around nine tenths found once. There are 12 residues in the CDR3. Trimming removed 2 bases from V and 14 bases from J, with 13 bases in between. CDR1 and CDR2 from the germline V gene are GTSNPN and SVGIG (reference sequence). This sample is part of a study of T cell responses to AZD1222 COVID-19 vaccine. General study points: No day 14 peak samples; only post-peak repertoires were characterized. Vaccine-associated CD4 TCRs spanned spike, dominant at 160-218 and 743-854.

This chain joins TRBV30 and TRBJ1-6, with no clear D. The clonotype was recovered from an adult who received the AZD1222 COVID-19 vaccine. The specimen comprised peripheral blood, sampled 28 days after the second AZD1222 dose. The CDR3 nucleotides are TGTGCCTGGAGTATGAGGGAGACGTCCCTCCACTTT. Its translation: CAWSMRETSLHF.